These 17 T cell receptor beta chains share one sample of origin, sequenced in a study of blood T cells in healthy people across ages. Then a second PCR, running roughly 7 to 11 cycles, was carried out with a sample-barcoded 5' primer and a J-beta primer mix. TCRdb processed the 5' RACE reads anew with MiXCR; each CDR3 protein has one entry. Here the sample spans 850,000 to 1,100,000 distinct CDR3 sequences, around two fifths being singletons. Material: blood. Receptors were obtained from a man younger than 35 in good health.

The CDR3 DNA sequence: TGTGCCATCAGTGAGTCTGGGGCGGATAGGGGGAATGAGCAGTACTTC. Amino acids: CAISESGADRGNEQYF. V is TRBV10-3 and J is TRBJ2-5, with TRBD1 as a possible D gene (6 bases). V was trimmed by 0 bases and J by 11 bases, leaving 22 bases between them. The CDR3 length is 16 residues. Germline V CDR1 and CDR2: ENHRY, SYGVKD.

This chain uses TRBV27 with TRBJ2-1; no firm D call. The V gene lost 5 bases and the J gene lost 0 bases, with 17 bases spanning the gap. This CDR3 has 17 residues. Germline V gene lookup returns CDR1 MNHEY and CDR2 SMNVEV (reference sequence). The CDR3 region is CASSTYWEGISYNEQFF. The CDR3 DNA follows: TGTGCCAGCAGTACCTACTGGGAAGGGATCTCCTACAATGAGCAGTTCTTC.

The rearrangement uses TRBV7-3 and TRBJ1-1; 11 positions match TRBD1. With 4 bases clipped from V and 7 bases from J, the junction kept 2 bases outside the gene matches. The CDR3 spans 13 residues. Germline values: CDR1 SGHTA, CDR2 FQGTGA. CDR3 amino acids: CASSWGQGDEAFF. In nucleotides, the CDR3 is TGTGCCAGCAGCTGGGGACAGGGGGATGAAGCTTTCTTT.

The CDR3 is CASSQDWQSYGYTF. DNA for the CDR3: TGTGCCAGCAGCCAAGATTGGCAGTCCTATGGCTACACCTTC. This rearrangement joins TRBV4-2 to TRBJ1-2; D is unresolved. Trimming pared 0 bases from V and 4 bases from J, leaving 9 bases between. The CDR3 runs to 14 residues. Germline loops: CDR1 LGHNA, CDR2 YNFKEQ.

The sample holds a few counts of this clonotype. V usage is TRBV20-1 and J usage is TRBJ2-5; TRBD1 might be the D (6 bases). Trimming took 6 bases from V and 0 from J, leaving 11 bases between them. Germline V gene data show CDR1 as DFQATT and CDR2 as SNEGSKA (reference sequence). The CDR3 is 13 residues long. This CDR3 is CSAAKGDQETQYF. In nucleotides, the CDR3 is TGCAGTGCCGCCAAGGGGGACCAAGAGACCCAGTACTTC.

V and J are TRBV9 and TRBJ2-3; D assignment may be TRBD1 or TRBD2 (5 bases each). Trimming removed 4 bases from V and 5 bases from J, with 17 bases in between. CDR1 and CDR2 (germline): SGDLS, YYNGEE. The CDR3 runs 15 residues. DNA for the CDR3: TGTGCCAGCAGCCCTCCGAACGGGGCCCAAGATACGCAGTATTTT. This codes for CASSPPNGAQDTQYF.

The gene calls are TRBV9 and TRBJ2-4; the match to TRBD2 covers 8 bases. Trimming cost V 4 bases and J 6 bases; bases outside gene matches: 3. Per the germline V gene, CDR1 is SGDLS and CDR2 is YYNGEE. The CDR3 sequence is 13 residues long. The CDR3 DNA reads TGTGCCAGCAGCCCGGGGGGGGTAAACATTCAGTACTTC. Its translation is CASSPGGVNIQYF.

Only a few counts were recorded for this clonotype. V and J are TRBV4-2 and TRBJ1-5; D is unresolved. Per the germline V gene, CDR1 is LGHNA and CDR2 is YNFKEQ. V was trimmed by 0 bases and J by 5 bases, leaving 11 bases between them. The CDR3 extends over 15 amino acids. The CDR3 DNA follows: TGTGCCAGCAGCCAAGATGAGGGTAATGATCAGCCCCAGCATTTT. Protein: CASSQDEGNDQPQHF.

The chain joins TRBV6-5 to TRBJ2-3; D not certain. CDR1 is MNHEY and CDR2 is SVGAGI in the germline V gene. The CDR3 has 11 amino acids. Trimming took off 9 bases at V and 5 bases at J, with 9 bases between the two ends. The CDR3 nucleotides read TGTGCCAGTTTAGAACGAGATACGCAGTATTTT. Amino acid sequence: CASLERDTQYF.

This clonotype appeared a few times. The genes are TRBV4-1 and TRBJ2-3; TRBD2 agrees at 7 bases. V gave up 0 bases and J gave up 1 base; unmatched junction bases: 4. Germline values: CDR1 MGHRA, CDR2 YSYEKL. The CDR3 totals 16 residues. CDR3 nucleotide sequence: TGCGCCAGCAGCCAAGAAGGACTAGGAGGCACAGATACGCAGTATTTT. Its translation: CASSQEGLGGTDTQYF.

The chain links TRBV20-1 to TRBJ2-2; tentative D call: TRBD2 (7 bases). The germline V and J ends were trimmed by 3 bases and 4 bases, with 15 bases remaining between them. Per the germline V gene, CDR1 is DFQATT and CDR2 is SNEGSKA (reference sequence). The CDR3 runs 15 residues. The CDR3 protein is CSASNPGEGTGELFF. CDR3 coding DNA: TGCAGTGCTAGCAACCCAGGGGAGGGCACCGGGGAGCTGTTTTTT.

The rearrangement links TRBV7-2 to TRBJ2-7; D uncertain. Per the germline V gene, CDR1 is SGHTA and CDR2 is FQGNSA. The CDR3 is 13 amino acids. With 2 bases removed from V and 7 bases from J, the gap between germline ends came to 12 bases. The CDR3 here is CASSLRVLGEQYF. The CDR3 nucleotides are TGTGCCAGCAGCTTAAGGGTTTTAGGTGAGCAGTACTTC.

This clonotype showed up just once. V gene TRBV6-5 combines with J gene TRBJ1-1; tentative D call: TRBD1 (6 bases). Germline V gene sequence: CDR1 MNHEY, CDR2 SVGAGI. The ends were cut back, 5 bases at V and 5 bases at J, with 15 bases in the middle. The CDR3 spans 14 residues. CDR3 in DNA: TGTGCCAGCAGTGCGGGCGGGGGGCGAACTGAAGCTTTCTTT. Its protein product is CASSAGGGRTEAFF.

CDR3 region: CAIRNGDTQYF. The CDR3, as DNA: TGTGCCATCAGGAATGGAGATACGCAGTATTTT. J is TRBJ2-3 and V is TRBV10-3; D unresolved. CDR3 size: 11 residues. Germline assignment: CDR1 ENHRY and CDR2 SYGVKD. Trimming stripped 6 bases from V and 5 bases from J, with 6 bases between.

This clonotype has more than one count but fewer than ten. The gene calls are TRBV25-1 and TRBJ2-7; D remains ambiguous. This CDR3 is built from 10 residues. Germline V gene data show CDR1 as MGHDK and CDR2 as SYGVNS. The ends were cut back, 7 bases at V and 4 bases at J, with 5 bases in the middle. The CDR3 loop is CASMGYEQYF. DNA of the CDR3: TGTGCCAGCATGGGGTACGAGCAGTACTTC.

Ten or more counts support this clonotype. The V gene is TRBV7-2, the J gene TRBJ2-4; D possibly matches TRBD1 or TRBD2 (5 bases each). The germline CDR1 and CDR2 sequences are SGHTA and FQGNSA. V was shortened by 3 bases and J by 3 bases, with 9 bases between the two germline ends. CDR3 length equals 14 residues. The CDR3 loop is CASSLSGGKNIQYF. The DNA of the CDR3 is TGTGCCAGCAGCTTGTCTGGGGGCAAAAACATTCAGTACTTC.

This clonotype has a handful of counts. This chain joins TRBV20-1 and TRBJ2-5, with TRBD2 matching 14 bases. CDR1 is DFQATT and CDR2 is SNEGSKA in the germline V gene (reference sequence). J lost 5 bases, V lost 6 bases, and 8 bases had no gene match. The CDR3 runs to 15 residues. CDR3 bases: TGCAGTGCCCAGACTAGCGGGGGGGCATGGGAGACCCAGTACTTC. Its protein is CSAQTSGGAWETQYF.